The T cell receptor (beta chain) under discussion was sequenced for a study of blood T cell repertoires in COVID-19. The overall study: PBMCs, B-cell-depleted T cells, or T cells provided the cDNA or gDNA that made up the material.

Source study methods: Reference gene primers were amplified, and this amplification served to estimate nucleated cell counts. TCRdb's table, derived via immunoSEQ multiplex PCR, lists solely in-frame clones and lacks some. Clone size and the V and J calls come from that table; the DNA yielded D and trimming. The sample has fewer than 50,000 clones, almost 90% seen once; the top ten hold under 30%. The CDR3 sequence is 15 residues long. CDR1 and CDR2 from the germline V gene are PRHDT and FYEKMQ (reference sequence). V was trimmed by 5 bases and J by 8 bases, leaving 18 bases between them. This chain connects TRBV13 to TRBJ1-4, with D perhaps TRBD1 (6 bases). This TCR came from a man between 60 and 75 years old with active or convalescent COVID-19. Sequenced sample: peripheral blood. The DNA of the CDR3 is TGTGCCAGCAGCAAGACAGGAGTCGAAGAAGAAAAACTGTTTTTT. Translating gives CASSKTGVEEEKLFF.